These 27 T cell receptor beta chains were sequenced from one sample in a study of blood T cell repertoires in COVID-19. Profiled with immunoSEQ multiplex PCR; TCRdb holds only in-frame clones, not every one. This table has under 250,000 clones, roughly 86% appearing once. The sample taken for sequencing was peripheral blood. Source of these receptors: a woman aged 45 to 65 with active or convalescent COVID-19.

This clone was observed once. This sequence joins TRBV9 and TRBJ2-1, with D possibly TRBD2 on 6 matching bases. Trimming pared 0 bases from V and 4 bases from J, leaving 11 bases between. The CDR3 spans 15 residues. Germline values: CDR1 SGDLS, CDR2 YYNGEE. This CDR3 reads CASSVESGSYNEQFF. The CDR3 bases are TGTGCCAGCAGCGTAGAAAGCGGGTCATACAATGAGCAGTTCTTC.

CDR3 sequence: CASSFRGLAADTQYF. As DNA, the CDR3 is TGTGCCAGCAGTTTTAGAGGACTAGCGGCAGATACGCAGTATTTT. This chain links TRBV27 with TRBJ2-3; 10 bases fit TRBD2. The trim removed 3 bases at V and 4 bases at J, leaving 4 bases unmatched. The CDR3 has 15 residues. CDR1 is MNHEY, CDR2 SMNVEV, per germline (reference sequence).

This sequence joins TRBV7-3 and TRBJ1-2, with a possible D match to TRBD1 (5 bases). Trimming removed 5 bases at V and 4 bases at J, with 14 bases between. The germline gives CDR1 SGHTA, CDR2 FQGTGA. This CDR3 spans 14 amino acids. The CDR3: CASSPGGTIYGYTF. In DNA form, the CDR3 reads TGTGCCAGCAGCCCCGGAGGGACGATCTATGGCTACACCTTC.

This chain uses TRBV12-5 with TRBJ2-7; D unresolved. Germline values: CDR1 LGHNT, CDR2 FRNRAP. Trimming took off 6 bases at V and 3 bases at J, with 12 bases between the two ends. This CDR3 is built from 13 residues. CDR3 DNA: TGTGCTAGTGGCTTCGACACGTACTACGAGCAGTACTTC. This codes for CASGFDTYYEQYF.

This chain uses TRBV6-1 with TRBJ2-2; TRBD2 matches 9 bases. The V gene end was trimmed by 2 bases and the J gene end by 5 bases; junction bases not matched to a gene: 6. The CDR3 contains 16 residues. CDR1 is MNHNS and CDR2 is SASEGT in the germline V gene. The CDR3 sequence is CASSELAGEGTGELFF. The CDR3 DNA follows: TGTGCCAGCAGTGAATTAGCGGGAGAGGGGACCGGGGAGCTGTTTTTT.

The chain carries TRBV7-2 and TRBJ2-1; D is uncertain. Per germline, CDR1 SGHTA and CDR2 FQGNSA. This CDR3 is built from 14 residues. V was cut by 1 base and J by 5 bases, with 9 bases left in between. The CDR3 here is CASSLEAYDNEQFF. DNA of the CDR3: TGTGCCAGCAGCTTAGAAGCCTACGACAATGAGCAGTTCTTC.

The CDR3 bases are TGTGCCAGTAGGAAATACGGTGAAGCTTTCTTT. Its translation is CASRKYGEAFF. The chain recombines TRBV19 with TRBJ1-1, with no clear D. Trimming shortened V by 6 bases and J by 7 bases, and 9 bases separated the two germline ends. The germline V gene has CDR1 LNHDA and CDR2 SQIVND (reference sequence). This CDR3 has 11 amino acids.

J is TRBJ2-7 and V is TRBV28; the match to TRBD1 covers 10 bases. This CDR3 contains 15 residues. Looked up from germline, CDR1 is MDHEN and CDR2 is SYDVKM. Losses at the gene ends were 5 bases for V and 7 bases for J; bases not matched to a gene: 11. As DNA, the CDR3 is TGTGCCAGCAGTAGGGACAGGGGCTCCGAGGAGGAGCAGTACGTC. Translated, it gives CASSRDRGSEEEQYV.

The chain is built from TRBV6-1 and TRBJ2-7; a possible D gene is TRBD2 (7 bases). The length of the CDR3 is 16 residues. Deletions cut 3 bases from V and 3 bases from J, with 18 bases between. Germline V lookup: CDR1 MNHNS, CDR2 SASEGT. The CDR3 DNA is TGTGCCAGCAGTGAGACGGCGGGGGCCCCTCTCTACGAGCAGTACGTC. It translates to CASSETAGAPLYEQYV.

The rearrangement uses TRBV5-4 and TRBJ1-2; 9 nucleotides align to TRBD1. CDR3 length: 16 residues. Trimming cost V 0 bases and J 7 bases; bases outside gene matches: 10. Germline V gene lookup returns CDR1 SGHNT and CDR2 YYREEE (reference sequence). The chain's CDR3 is CASSLAGTGSMSGYTF. The CDR3 coding sequence is TGTGCCAGCAGCTTGGCCGGGACAGGGAGTATGAGTGGCTACACCTTC.

The V call is TRBV5-1, the J call TRBJ1-4; D might be TRBD1 (5 bases). The V gene's germline CDR1 is SGHRS and CDR2 YFSETQ. This CDR3 has 14 amino acids. Deletions cut 1 base from V and 4 bases from J, with 8 bases between. CDR3 region: CASSLSGYNEKLFF. DNA for the CDR3: TGCGCCAGCAGCTTGTCAGGGTATAATGAAAAACTGTTTTTT.

The rearrangement links TRBV10-3 to TRBJ2-3, with 9 nucleotides matching TRBD1. After removal of 8 bases from V and 1 base from J, the junction contained 4 bases not matched to a gene. The CDR3 runs 14 residues. Germline values: CDR1 ENHRY, CDR2 SYGVKD. CDR3 bases: TGTGCCATCGGGGGACAGGGTCGCACAGATACGCAGTATTTT. Its protein is CAIGGQGRTDTQYF.

The DNA for the CDR3 is TGTGCCAGCAGCTCGGGACTAGCTTCCTACAATGAGCAGTTCTTC. Its protein product is CASSSGLASYNEQFF. This chain joins TRBV7-9 and TRBJ2-1; 9 nucleotides align to TRBD2. The germline gives CDR1 SEHNR, CDR2 FQNEAQ (reference sequence). The CDR3 runs 15 residues. J lost 1 base, V lost 4 bases, and 2 bases had no gene match.

The CDR3 sequence is CASIGAGGNTIYF. CDR3 nucleotides: TGTGCCAGCATTGGGGCAGGGGGAAACACCATATATTTT. The V gene is TRBV6-5, the J gene TRBJ1-3; tentatively, D is TRBD1 (5 bases). CDR3 length equals 13 residues. Looked up from germline, CDR1 is MNHEY and CDR2 is SVGAGI. Trimming cost V 7 bases and J 4 bases, with 11 bases left between them.

The chain uses TRBV3-1 (or the pseudogene TRBV3-2) and TRBJ2-2; TRBD2 matches at 12 bases. The CDR3 is made up of 17 amino acids. Germline V gene lookup returns CDR1 LGHDT and CDR2 YNNKEL (reference sequence). The V gene end was trimmed by 4 bases and the J gene end by 5 bases; junction bases not matched to a gene: 8. CDR3 in DNA: TGTGCCAGCAGCCCCGGGTTAACTAGCGGGGGGACCGGGGAGCTGTTTTTT. Protein product: CASSPGLTSGGTGELFF.

V gene TRBV3-1 (or the pseudogene TRBV3-2) combines with J gene TRBJ2-1, with a possible D match to TRBD2 (6 bases). Per germline, CDR1 LGHDT and CDR2 YNNKEL (reference sequence). This CDR3 is 16 amino acids long. The V end lost 4 bases, the J end lost 6 bases, and 19 bases lay between the germline ends. This CDR3 reads CASSPQGGMARNEQFF. Here the CDR3 DNA reads TGTGCCAGCAGCCCCCAGGGCGGGATGGCACGCAATGAGCAGTTCTTC.

The chain couples TRBV5-1 to TRBJ1-5, with 7 bases matching TRBD1. V lost 0 bases and J lost 5; bases outside the gene matches: 5. The germline gives CDR1 SGHRS, CDR2 YFSETQ. The CDR3 spans 15 residues. The CDR3 DNA reads TGCGCCAGCAGCTTGGATCCAGGGGGAGATCAGCCCCAGCATTTT. Protein: CASSLDPGGDQPQHF.

The gene calls are TRBV5-1 and TRBJ2-3; the match to TRBD1 covers 8 bases. The CDR3 is 15 residues long. V dropped 0 bases and J dropped 0; count of bases not matched to a gene: 0. Germline V lookup: CDR1 SGHRS, CDR2 YFSETQ. CDR3 residues: CASSLGQGSTDTQYF. The CDR3 DNA reads TGCGCCAGCAGCTTGGGACAGGGGAGCACAGATACGCAGTATTTT.

The V call is TRBV5-4, the J call TRBJ1-2; 10 nucleotides agree with TRBD1. Losses at the gene ends were 2 bases for V and 8 bases for J; bases not matched to a gene: 9. Germline V gene sequence: CDR1 SGHNT, CDR2 YYREEE (reference sequence). This CDR3 contains 15 residues. This chain's CDR3 is CASSFWTGGRLGYTF. CDR3 coding DNA: TGTGCCAGCAGCTTTTGGACAGGGGGTAGATTAGGCTACACCTTC.

The chain employs TRBV19 and TRBJ1-3; D remains unclear. The V gene lost 3 bases and the J gene lost 4 bases, with 16 bases spanning the gap. This CDR3 spans 16 amino acids. The germline V gene has CDR1 LNHDA and CDR2 SQIVND (reference sequence). The CDR3 DNA follows: TGTGCCAGTAGTATTCAGGCCGAAACGCCGGGAAACACCATATATTTT. This codes for CASSIQAETPGNTIYF.

V gene TRBV27 combines with J gene TRBJ2-3; 9 positions match TRBD2. Unmatched junction bases numbered 6, after V lost 2 bases and J lost 0 bases. Germline loops: CDR1 MNHEY, CDR2 SMNVEV (reference sequence). The CDR3 spans 17 residues. The CDR3 protein is CASSLRVAGVSTDTQYF. CDR3 nucleotides: TGTGCCAGCAGTTTAAGGGTAGCGGGAGTTAGCACAGATACGCAGTATTTT.

The chain couples TRBV6-6 to TRBJ2-2, with D tentatively TRBD2 (5 bases). Germline values: CDR1 MNHNY, CDR2 SVGAGI (reference sequence). The CDR3 contains 14 residues. With 8 bases removed from V and 6 bases from J, the gap between germline ends came to 16 bases. In nucleotides, the CDR3 is TGTGCCAGCGGTCCTGCGGGTAGCGCCGGGGAGCTGTTTTTT. Translation: CASGPAGSAGELFF.

The genes are TRBV5-6 and TRBJ2-7; no clear D gene. The length of the CDR3 is 14 residues. Trimming took 0 bases from V and 11 from J, leaving 18 bases between them. Per germline, CDR1 SGHDT and CDR2 YYEEEE. The CDR3 sequence is CASSLGPLPLVEYV. The CDR3 nucleotides read TGTGCCAGCAGCTTGGGGCCGCTTCCCCTCGTGGAGTACGTC.

The chain recombines TRBV6-5 with TRBJ2-2; perhaps TRBD2 as D (6 bases). The germline gives CDR1 MNHEY, CDR2 SVGAGI. V dropped 5 bases and J dropped 5 bases, with 9 bases sitting between them. The CDR3 has 13 residues. CDR3 region: CASSRGGTGELFF. CDR3 nucleotide sequence: TGTGCCAGCAGTAGGGGAGGAACCGGGGAGCTGTTTTTT.

The rearrangement uses TRBV5-1 and TRBJ1-2, with a tentative D call TRBD1 (6 bases). V lost 1 base and J 4 bases, leaving 11 bases between the germline ends. CDR3 length equals 14 residues. Germline-derived CDR1 and CDR2 are SGHRS and YFSETQ. The CDR3: CASSLTGQTYGYTF. CDR3 bases: TGCGCCAGCAGCTTGACAGGGCAGACCTATGGCTACACCTTC. Variable domain in full (rest from reference TRBV5-1 and TRBJ1-2): KAGVTQTPRYLIKTRGQQVTLSCSPISGHRSVSWYQQTPGQGLQFLFEYFSETQRNKGNFPGRFSGRQFSNSRSEMNVSTLELGDSALYLCASSLTGQTYGYTFGSGTRLTVV.

The rearrangement uses TRBV7-9 and TRBJ1-1; D is unclear. V was cut by 4 bases and J by 2 bases, with 8 bases left in between. The CDR3 has 13 residues. Germline loops: CDR1 SEHNR, CDR2 FQNEAQ (reference sequence). CDR3 amino acids: CASSSMVNTEAFF. The CDR3 DNA reads as TGTGCCAGCAGCTCTATGGTAAACACTGAAGCTTTCTTT. The whole variable domain, remainder taken from reference TRBV7-9 and TRBJ1-1, is DTGVSQNPRHKITKRGQNVTFRCDPISEHNRLYWYRQTLGQGPEFLTYFQNEAQLEKSRLLSDRFSAERPKGSFSTLEIQRTEQGDSAMYLCASSSMVNTEAFFGQGTRLTVV.

The V gene is TRBV25-1, the J gene TRBJ1-6; D unresolved. This CDR3 is built from 15 residues. The V and J ends lost 4 bases and 0 bases respectively, with 7 bases between them. CDR1 is MGHDK, CDR2 SYGVNS, per germline. CDR3 DNA sequence: TGTGCCAGCAGTGGCCGGAGCTCCTATAATTCACCCCTCCACTTT. This encodes CASSGRSSYNSPLHF.